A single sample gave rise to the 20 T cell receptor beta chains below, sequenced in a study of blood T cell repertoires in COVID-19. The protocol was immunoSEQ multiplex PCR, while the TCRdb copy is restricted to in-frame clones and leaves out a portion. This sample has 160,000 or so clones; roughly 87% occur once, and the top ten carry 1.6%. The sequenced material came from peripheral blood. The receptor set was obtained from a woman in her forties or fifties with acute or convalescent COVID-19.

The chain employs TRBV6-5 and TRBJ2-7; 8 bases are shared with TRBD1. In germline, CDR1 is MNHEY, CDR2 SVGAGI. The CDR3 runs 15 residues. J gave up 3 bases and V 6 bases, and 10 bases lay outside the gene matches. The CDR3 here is CASRGTGGQSYEQYF. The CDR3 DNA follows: TGTGCCAGCAGGGGGACAGGCGGGCAAAGCTACGAGCAGTACTTC.

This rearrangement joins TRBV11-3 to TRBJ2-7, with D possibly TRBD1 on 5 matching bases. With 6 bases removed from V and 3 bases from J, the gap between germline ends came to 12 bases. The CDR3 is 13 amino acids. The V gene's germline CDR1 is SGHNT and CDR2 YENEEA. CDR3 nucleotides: TGTGCCAGCAGTCAAGGGGAAGGCTACGAGCAGTACTTC. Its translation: CASSQGEGYEQYF.

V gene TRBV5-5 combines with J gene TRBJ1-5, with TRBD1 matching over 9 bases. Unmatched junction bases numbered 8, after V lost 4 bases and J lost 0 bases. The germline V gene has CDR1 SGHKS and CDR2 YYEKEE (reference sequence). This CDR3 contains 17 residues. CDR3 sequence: CASSKGTGTDSNQPQHF. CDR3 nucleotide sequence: TGTGCCAGCAGCAAGGGGACAGGGACCGATAGCAATCAGCCCCAGCATTTT.

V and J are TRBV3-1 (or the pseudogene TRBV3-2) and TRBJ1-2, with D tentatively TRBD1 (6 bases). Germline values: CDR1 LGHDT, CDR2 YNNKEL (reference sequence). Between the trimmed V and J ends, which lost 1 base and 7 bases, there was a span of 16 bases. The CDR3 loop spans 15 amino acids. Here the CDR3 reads CASSQGRTAYIGYTF. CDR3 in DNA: TGTGCCAGCAGCCAAGGGCGGACAGCCTACATTGGCTACACCTTC.

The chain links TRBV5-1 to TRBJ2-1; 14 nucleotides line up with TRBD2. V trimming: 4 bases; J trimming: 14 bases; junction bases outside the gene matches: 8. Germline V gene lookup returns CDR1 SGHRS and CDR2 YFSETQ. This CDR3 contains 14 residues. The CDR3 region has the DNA TGCGCCAGCAGCGCCGGGACTAGCGGGAGTTTCGAGTTCTTC. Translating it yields CASSAGTSGSFEFF.

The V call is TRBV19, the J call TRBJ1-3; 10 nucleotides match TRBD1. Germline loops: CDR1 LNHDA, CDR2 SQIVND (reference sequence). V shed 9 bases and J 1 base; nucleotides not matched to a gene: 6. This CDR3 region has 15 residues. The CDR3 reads CASGDRGRSGNTIYF. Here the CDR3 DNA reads TGTGCCAGCGGGGACAGGGGAAGATCTGGAAACACCATATATTTT.

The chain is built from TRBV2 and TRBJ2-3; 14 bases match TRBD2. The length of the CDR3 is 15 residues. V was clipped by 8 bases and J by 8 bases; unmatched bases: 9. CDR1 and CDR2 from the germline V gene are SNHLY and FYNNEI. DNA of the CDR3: TGTGCCAGCCTCACGGGACTAGCGGGAGTAGGTACGCAGTATTTT. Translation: CASLTGLAGVGTQYF.

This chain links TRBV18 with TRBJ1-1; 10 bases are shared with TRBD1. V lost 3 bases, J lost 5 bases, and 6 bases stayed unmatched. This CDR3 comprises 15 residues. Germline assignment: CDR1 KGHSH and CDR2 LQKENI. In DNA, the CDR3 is TGTGCCAGCTCACCTTTGGACAGGGGGGGGACTGAAGCTTTCTTT. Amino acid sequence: CASSPLDRGGTEAFF.

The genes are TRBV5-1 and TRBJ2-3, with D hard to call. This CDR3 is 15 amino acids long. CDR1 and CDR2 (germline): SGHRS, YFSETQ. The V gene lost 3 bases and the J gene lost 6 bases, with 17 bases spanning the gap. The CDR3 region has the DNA TGCGCCAGCAGCTCGATCACTTCAGGCTCTGATACGCAGTATTTT. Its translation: CASSSITSGSDTQYF.

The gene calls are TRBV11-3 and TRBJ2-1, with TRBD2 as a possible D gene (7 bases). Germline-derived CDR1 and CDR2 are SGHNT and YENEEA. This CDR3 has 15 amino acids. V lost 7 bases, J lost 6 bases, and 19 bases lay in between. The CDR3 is CASTLGGGRPNEQFF. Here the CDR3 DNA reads TGTGCCAGCACTCTAGGGGGGGGCAGGCCCAATGAGCAGTTCTTC.

In DNA form, the CDR3 reads TGTGCCAGCAGACGTAGCGGGAACTACGAGCAGTACTTC. Its translation is CASRRSGNYEQYF. This chain connects TRBV6-5 to TRBJ2-7; TRBD2 aligns across 8 bases. Germline assignment: CDR1 MNHEY and CDR2 SVGAGI. Losses at the gene ends were 6 bases for V and 3 bases for J; bases not matched to a gene: 4. The CDR3 length is 13 residues.

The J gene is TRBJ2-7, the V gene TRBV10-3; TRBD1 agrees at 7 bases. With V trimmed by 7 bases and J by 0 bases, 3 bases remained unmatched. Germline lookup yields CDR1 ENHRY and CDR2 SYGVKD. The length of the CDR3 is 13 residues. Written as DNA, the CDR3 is TGTGCCATCAACCGGGACAGCTCCTACGAGCAGTACTTC. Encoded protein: CAINRDSSYEQYF.

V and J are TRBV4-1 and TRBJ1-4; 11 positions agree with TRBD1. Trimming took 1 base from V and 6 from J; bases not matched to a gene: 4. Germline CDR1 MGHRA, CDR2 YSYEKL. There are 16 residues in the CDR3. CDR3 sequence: CASSQGTGGRDEKLFF. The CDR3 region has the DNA TGCGCCAGCAGCCAAGGGACAGGGGGCCGGGATGAAAAACTGTTTTTT.

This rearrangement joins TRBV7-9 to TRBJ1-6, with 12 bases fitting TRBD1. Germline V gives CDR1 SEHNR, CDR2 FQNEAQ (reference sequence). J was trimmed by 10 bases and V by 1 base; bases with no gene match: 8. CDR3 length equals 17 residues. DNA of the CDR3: TGTGCCAGCAGCTTAGTTTTGGGACAGGGGGCCGGGTCACCCCTCCACTTT. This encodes CASSLVLGQGAGSPLHF.

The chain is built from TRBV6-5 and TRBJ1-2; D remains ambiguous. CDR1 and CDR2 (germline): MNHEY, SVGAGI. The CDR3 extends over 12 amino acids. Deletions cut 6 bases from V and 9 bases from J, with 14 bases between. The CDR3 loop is CASREGPGRYTF. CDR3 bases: TGTGCCAGCAGGGAGGGCCCGGGTCGCTACACCTTC.

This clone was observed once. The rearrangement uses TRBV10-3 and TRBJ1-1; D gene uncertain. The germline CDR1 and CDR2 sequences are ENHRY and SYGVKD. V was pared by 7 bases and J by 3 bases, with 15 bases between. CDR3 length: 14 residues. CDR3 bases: TGTGCCATCAAGGAGGGCTCGTGGGACACTGAAGCTTTCTTT. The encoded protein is CAIKEGSWDTEAFF.

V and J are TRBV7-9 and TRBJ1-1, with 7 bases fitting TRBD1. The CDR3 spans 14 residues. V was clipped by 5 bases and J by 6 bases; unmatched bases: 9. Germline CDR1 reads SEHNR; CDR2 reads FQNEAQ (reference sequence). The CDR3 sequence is CASSQQGERAEAFF. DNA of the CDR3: TGTGCCAGCAGCCAGCAGGGGGAACGCGCTGAAGCTTTCTTT.

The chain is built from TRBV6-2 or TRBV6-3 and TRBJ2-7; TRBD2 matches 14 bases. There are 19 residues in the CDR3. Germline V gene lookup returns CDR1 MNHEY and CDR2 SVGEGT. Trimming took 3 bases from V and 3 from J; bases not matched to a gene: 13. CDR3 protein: CASSYSRLGLAGGYYEQYF. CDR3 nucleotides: TGTGCCAGCAGTTATTCCCGCCTCGGACTAGCGGGGGGTTACTACGAGCAGTACTTC.

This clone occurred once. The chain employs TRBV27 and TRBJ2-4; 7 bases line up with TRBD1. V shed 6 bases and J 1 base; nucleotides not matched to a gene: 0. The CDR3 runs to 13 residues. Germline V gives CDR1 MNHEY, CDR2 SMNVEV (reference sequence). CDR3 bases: TGTGCCAGCAGACAGGGGGCCAAAAACATTCAGTACTTC. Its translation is CASRQGAKNIQYF.

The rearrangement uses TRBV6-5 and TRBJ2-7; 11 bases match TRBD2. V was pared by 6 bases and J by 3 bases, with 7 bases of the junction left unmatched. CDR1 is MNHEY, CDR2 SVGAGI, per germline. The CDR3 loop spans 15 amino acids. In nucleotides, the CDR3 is TGTGCCAGCAGGGCTGCTAGCGGGGGGAACTACGAGCAGTACTTC. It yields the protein CASRAASGGNYEQYF.